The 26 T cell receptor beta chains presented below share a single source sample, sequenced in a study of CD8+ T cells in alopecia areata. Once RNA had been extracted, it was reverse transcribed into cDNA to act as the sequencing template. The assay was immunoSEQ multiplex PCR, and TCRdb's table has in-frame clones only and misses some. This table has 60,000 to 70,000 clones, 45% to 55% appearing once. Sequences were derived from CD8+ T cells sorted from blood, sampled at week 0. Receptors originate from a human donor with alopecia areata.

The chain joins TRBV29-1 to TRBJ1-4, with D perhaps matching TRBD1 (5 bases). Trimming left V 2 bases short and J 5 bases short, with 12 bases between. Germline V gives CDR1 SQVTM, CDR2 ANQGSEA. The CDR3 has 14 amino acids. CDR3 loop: CSVETGTGNEKLFF. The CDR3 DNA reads TGCAGCGTTGAAACCGGGACGGGAAATGAAAAACTGTTTTTT.

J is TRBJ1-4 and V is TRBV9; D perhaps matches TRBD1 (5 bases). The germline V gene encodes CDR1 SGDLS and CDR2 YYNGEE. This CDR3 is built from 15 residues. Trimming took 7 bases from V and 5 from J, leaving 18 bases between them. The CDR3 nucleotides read TGTGCCAGCGGCGCTGGGGACCTAAGAAATGAAAAACTGTTTTTT. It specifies CASGAGDLRNEKLFF.

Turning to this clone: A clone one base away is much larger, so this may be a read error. This chain's CDR3 is CASSPPRGDTQYF. In DNA form, the CDR3 reads TGCGCCAGCAGCCCCCCGAGGGGTGATACGCAGTATTTT. This chain connects TRBV5-1 to TRBJ2-3; D is possibly TRBD1 or TRBD2 (5 bases each). V gave up 4 bases and J gave up 6 bases, with 12 bases separating them. This CDR3 region has 13 residues. Germline assignment: CDR1 SGHRS and CDR2 YFSETQ.

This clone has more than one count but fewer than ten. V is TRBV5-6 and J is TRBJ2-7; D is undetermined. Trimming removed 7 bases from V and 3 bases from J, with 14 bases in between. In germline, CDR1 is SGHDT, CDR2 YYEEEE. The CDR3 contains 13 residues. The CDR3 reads CASRPQDGYEQYF. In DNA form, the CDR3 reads TGTGCCAGCCGACCTCAGGACGGCTACGAGCAGTACTTC.

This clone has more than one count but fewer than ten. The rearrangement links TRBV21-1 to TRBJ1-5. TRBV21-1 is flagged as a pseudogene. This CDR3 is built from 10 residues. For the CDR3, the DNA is TGTGCCAGCCGAGATCAGCCCCAGCATTTT. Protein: CASRDQPQHF.

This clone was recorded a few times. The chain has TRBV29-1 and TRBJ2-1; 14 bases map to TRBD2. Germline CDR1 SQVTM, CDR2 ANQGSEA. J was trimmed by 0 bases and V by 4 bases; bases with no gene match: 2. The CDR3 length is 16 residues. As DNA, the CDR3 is TGCAGCGTTGCCGGGACTAGCGGGAGCTCCTACAATGAGCAGTTCTTC. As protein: CSVAGTSGSSYNEQFF.

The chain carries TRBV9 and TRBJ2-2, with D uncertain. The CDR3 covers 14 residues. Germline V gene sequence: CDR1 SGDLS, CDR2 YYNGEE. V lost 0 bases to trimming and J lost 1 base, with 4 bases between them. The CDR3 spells CASSVVLNTGELFF. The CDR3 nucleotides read TGTGCCAGCAGCGTAGTATTGAACACCGGGGAGCTGTTTTTT.

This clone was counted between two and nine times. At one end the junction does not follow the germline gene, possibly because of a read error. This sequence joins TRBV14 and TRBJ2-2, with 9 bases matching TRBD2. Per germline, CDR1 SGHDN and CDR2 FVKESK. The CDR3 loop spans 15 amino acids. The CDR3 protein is CASSLGLAKTGELFF. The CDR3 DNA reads TGTGCCAGCAGCCTCGGACTAGCGAAGACCGGGGAGCTGTTTTTT.

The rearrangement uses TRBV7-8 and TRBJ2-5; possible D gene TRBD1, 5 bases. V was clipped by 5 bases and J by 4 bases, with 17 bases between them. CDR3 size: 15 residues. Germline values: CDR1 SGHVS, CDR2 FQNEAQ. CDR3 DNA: TGTGCCAGCAGCCCGAGTGCAGGGATGGGAGAGACCCAGTACTTC. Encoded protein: CASSPSAGMGETQYF.

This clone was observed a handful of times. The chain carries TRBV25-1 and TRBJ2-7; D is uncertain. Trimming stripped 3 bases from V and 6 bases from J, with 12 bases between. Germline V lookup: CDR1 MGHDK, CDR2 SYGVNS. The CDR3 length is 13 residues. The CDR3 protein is CASSEPLRREQYF. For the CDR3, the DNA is TGTGCCAGCAGTGAGCCACTCCGGCGCGAGCAGTACTTC.

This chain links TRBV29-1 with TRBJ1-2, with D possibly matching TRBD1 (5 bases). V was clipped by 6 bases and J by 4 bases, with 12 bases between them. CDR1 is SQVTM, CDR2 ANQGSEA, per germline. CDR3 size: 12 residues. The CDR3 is CSVDRGFYGYTF. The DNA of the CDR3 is TGCAGCGTCGACAGAGGCTTCTATGGCTACACCTTC.

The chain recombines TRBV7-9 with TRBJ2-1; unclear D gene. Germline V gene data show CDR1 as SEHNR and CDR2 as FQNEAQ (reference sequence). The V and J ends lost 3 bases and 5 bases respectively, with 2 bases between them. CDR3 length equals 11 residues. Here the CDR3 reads CASSFNNEQFF. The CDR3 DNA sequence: TGTGCCAGCAGCTTTAACAATGAGCAGTTCTTC.

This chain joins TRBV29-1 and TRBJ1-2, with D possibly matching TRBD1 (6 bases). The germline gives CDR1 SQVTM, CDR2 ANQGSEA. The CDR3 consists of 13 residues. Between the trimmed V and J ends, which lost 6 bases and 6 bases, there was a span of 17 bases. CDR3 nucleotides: TGCAGCGTCTGGACAGATGGAAAAGATGGCTACACCTTC. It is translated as CSVWTDGKDGYTF.

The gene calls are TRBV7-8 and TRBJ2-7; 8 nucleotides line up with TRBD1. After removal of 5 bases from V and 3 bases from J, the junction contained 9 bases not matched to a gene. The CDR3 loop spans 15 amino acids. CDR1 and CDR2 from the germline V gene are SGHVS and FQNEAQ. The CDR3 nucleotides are TGTGCCAGCAGCCTAGGGACAGGAATGCTCTACGAGCAGTACTTC. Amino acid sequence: CASSLGTGMLYEQYF.

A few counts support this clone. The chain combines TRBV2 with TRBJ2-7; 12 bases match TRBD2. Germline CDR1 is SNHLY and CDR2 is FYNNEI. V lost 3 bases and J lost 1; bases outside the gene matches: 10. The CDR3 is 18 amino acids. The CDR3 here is CASSDPTSGRAPSYEQYF. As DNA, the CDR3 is TGTGCCAGCAGTGATCCGACTAGCGGGAGAGCCCCTTCCTACGAGCAGTACTTC. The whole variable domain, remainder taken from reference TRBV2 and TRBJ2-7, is EPEVTQTPSHQVTQMGQEVILRCVPISNHLYFYWYRQILGQKVEFLVSFYNNEISEKSEIFDDQFSVERPDGSNFTLKIRSTKLEDSAMYFCASSDPTSGRAPSYEQYFGPGTRLTVT.

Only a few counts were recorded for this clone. For the CDR3, the DNA is TGTGCCATTAAGGGGGGGAACACCGGGGAGCTGTTTTTT. This sequence encodes CAIKGGNTGELFF. This sequence joins TRBV10-3 and TRBJ2-2; D is tentatively TRBD1 or TRBD2 (6 bases each). Trimming cost V 9 bases and J 1 base, with 9 bases left between them. CDR1 and CDR2 (germline): ENHRY, SYGVKD. CDR3 size: 13 residues.

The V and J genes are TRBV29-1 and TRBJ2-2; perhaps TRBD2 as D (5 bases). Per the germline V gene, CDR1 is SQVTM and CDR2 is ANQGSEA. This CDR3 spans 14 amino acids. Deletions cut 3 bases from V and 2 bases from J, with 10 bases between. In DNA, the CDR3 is TGCAGCGTTGATAGAGGGAGTAACACCGGGGAGCTGTTTTTT. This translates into CSVDRGSNTGELFF.

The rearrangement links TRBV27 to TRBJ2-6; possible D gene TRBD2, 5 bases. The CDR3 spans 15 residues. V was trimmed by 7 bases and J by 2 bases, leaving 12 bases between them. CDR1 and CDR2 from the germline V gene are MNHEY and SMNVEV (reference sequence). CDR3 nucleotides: TGTGCCAGCACCATTACGGGGACTGGGGCCAACGTCCTGACTTTC. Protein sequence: CASTITGTGANVLTF. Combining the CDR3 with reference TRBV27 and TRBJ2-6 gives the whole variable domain EAQVTQNPRYLITVTGKKLTVTCSQNMNHEYMSWYRQDPGLGLRQIYYSMNVEVTDKGDVPEGYKVSRKEKRNFPLILESPSPNQTSLYFCASTITGTGANVLTFGAGSRLTVL.

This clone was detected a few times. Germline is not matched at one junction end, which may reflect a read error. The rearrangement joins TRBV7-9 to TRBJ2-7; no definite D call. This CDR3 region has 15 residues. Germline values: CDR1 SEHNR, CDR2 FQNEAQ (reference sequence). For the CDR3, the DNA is TGCGCCAGCAGCCAAGAAACAGTCAACTCCTACGAGCAGTACTTC. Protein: CASSQETVNSYEQYF.

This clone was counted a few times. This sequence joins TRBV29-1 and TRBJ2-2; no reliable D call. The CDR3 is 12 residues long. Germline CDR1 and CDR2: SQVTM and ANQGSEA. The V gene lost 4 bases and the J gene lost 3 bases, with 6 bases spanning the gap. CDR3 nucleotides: TGCAGCGTTGTCTGGGACACCGGGGAGCTGTTTTTT. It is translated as CSVVWDTGELFF.

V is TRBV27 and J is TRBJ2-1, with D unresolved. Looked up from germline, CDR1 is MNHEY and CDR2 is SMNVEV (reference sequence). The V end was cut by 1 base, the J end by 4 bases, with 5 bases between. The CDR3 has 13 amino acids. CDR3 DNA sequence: TGTGCCAGCAGTTTATACCGATACAATGAGCAGTTCTTC. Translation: CASSLYRYNEQFF.

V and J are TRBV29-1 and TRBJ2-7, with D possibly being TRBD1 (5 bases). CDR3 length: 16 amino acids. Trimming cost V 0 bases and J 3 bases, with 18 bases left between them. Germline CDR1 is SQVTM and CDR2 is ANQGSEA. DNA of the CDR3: TGCAGCGTTGAAGACCGAGGACAAGGGGAAAACTACGAGCAGTACTTC. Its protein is CSVEDRGQGENYEQYF.

CDR3 sequence (DNA): TGTGCCAGCAGCGTAGGTGGCGGGAGGGAATACAATGAGCAGTTCTTC. The encoded protein is CASSVGGGREYNEQFF. The rearrangement joins TRBV9 to TRBJ2-1; TRBD2 matches 9 bases. CDR3 length equals 16 residues. From germline, CDR1 is SGDLS and CDR2 YYNGEE. V lost 0 bases, J lost 4 bases, and 5 bases stayed unmatched.

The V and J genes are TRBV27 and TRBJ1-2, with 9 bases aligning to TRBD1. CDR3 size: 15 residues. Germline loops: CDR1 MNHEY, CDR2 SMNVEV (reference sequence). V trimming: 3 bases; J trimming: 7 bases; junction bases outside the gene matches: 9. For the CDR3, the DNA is TGTGCCAGCAGTTTCTCCCGGGACAGGGTATCTGGCTACACCTTC. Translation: CASSFSRDRVSGYTF.

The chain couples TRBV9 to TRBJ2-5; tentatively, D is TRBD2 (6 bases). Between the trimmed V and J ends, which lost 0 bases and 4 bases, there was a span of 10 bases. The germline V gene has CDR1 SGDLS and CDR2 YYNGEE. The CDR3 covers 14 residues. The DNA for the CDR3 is TGTGCCAGCAGCGTAGGGGCGGGACGAGAGACCCAGTACTTC. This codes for CASSVGAGRETQYF.

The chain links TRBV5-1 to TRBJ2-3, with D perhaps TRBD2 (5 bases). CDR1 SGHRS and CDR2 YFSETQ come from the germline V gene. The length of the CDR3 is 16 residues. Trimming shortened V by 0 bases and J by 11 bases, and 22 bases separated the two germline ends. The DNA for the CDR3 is TGCGCCAGCAGCTTGGACGGATCAACTAGTTGGGCTGAGCAGTATTTT. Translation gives CASSLDGSTSWAEQYF.